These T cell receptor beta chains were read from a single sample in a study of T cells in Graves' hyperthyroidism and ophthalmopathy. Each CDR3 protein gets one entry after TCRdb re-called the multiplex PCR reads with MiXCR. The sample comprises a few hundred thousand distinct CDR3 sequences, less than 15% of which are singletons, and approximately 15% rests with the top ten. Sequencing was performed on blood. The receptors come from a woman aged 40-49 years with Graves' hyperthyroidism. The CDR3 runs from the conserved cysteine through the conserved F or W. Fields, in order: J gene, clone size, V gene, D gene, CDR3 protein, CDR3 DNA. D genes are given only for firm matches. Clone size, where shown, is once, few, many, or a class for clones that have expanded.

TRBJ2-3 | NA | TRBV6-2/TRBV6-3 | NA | CASSYTDTDTQYF | TGTGCCAGCAGTTACACTGACACAGATACGCAGTATTTT
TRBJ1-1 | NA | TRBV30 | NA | CAWSRSGLMNTEAFF | TGTGCCTGGAGTAGGTCAGGTCTCATGAACACTGAAGCTTTCTTT
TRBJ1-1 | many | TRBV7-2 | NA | CASSPQYRSGTEAFF | TGTGCCAGCAGCCCACAATACAGGTCGGGCACTGAAGCTTTCTTT
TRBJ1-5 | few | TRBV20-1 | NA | CSARVGDGNQPQHF | TGCAGTGCTAGGGTGGGTGACGGCAATCAGCCCCAGCATTTT
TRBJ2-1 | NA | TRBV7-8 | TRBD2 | CASSLPRGSLAGAYNEQFF | TGTGCCAGCAGCTTACCCAGGGGGTCACTAGCGGGAGCCTACAATGAGCAGTTCTTC
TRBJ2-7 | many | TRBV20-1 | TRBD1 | CSASQTGGFSYEQYF | TGCAGTGCTAGCCAGACAGGGGGTTTTTCGTACGAGCAGTACTTC
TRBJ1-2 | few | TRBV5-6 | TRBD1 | CASSLRWDSPGYTF | TGTGCCAGCAGCTTGCGGTGGGACAGCCCTGGCTACACCTTC
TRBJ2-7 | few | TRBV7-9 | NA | CASSWNGDEQYF | TGTGCCAGCAGCTGGAACGGGGACGAGCAGTACTTC
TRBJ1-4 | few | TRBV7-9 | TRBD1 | CASSLIPGGLGNEKLFF | TGTGCCAGCAGTCTGATCCCAGGGGGTTTGGGAAATGAAAAACTGTTTTTT
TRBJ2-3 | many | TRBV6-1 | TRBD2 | CATEGLAGEDTQYF | TGTGCCACCGAGGGACTAGCGGGAGAAGATACGCAGTATTTT
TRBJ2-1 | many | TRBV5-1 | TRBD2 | CASSWGLAGAENEQFF | TGCGCCAGCAGCTGGGGACTAGCGGGAGCGGAAAATGAGCAGTTCTTC
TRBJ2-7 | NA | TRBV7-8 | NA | CASSLAAGQDHEQYF | TGTGCCAGCAGCTTAGCAGCGGGACAGGACCACGAGCAGTACTTC
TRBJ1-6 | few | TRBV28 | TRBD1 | CASSYRGPSPLHF | TGTGCCAGCAGTTACAGGGGACCTTCACCCCTCCACTTT
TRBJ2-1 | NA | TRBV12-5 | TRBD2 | CASGFSLAGVSEEQFF | TGTGCTAGTGGTTTCTCACTAGCGGGAGTATCCGAAGAGCAGTTCTTC
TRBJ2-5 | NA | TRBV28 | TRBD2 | CASRIASGTQETQYF | TGTGCCAGCAGGATAGCTAGCGGGACTCAAGAGACCCAGTACTTC
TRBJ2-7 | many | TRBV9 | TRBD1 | CASSADRGRYEQYF | TGTGCCAGCAGCGCGGACAGGGGAAGATACGAGCAGTACTTC
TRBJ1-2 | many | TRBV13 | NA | CASSTQSTGYGYTF | TGTGCCAGCAGCACCCAGTCGACAGGCTATGGCTACACCTTC
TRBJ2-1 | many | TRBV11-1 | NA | CASSPNVQYNEQFF | TGTGCCAGCAGCCCCAACGTACAGTACAATGAGCAGTTCTTC
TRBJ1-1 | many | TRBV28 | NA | CASSLSGGPTEAFF | TGTGCCAGCAGTTTATCCGGGGGGCCCACTGAAGCTTTCTTT